The clone carrying this T cell receptor (beta chain) was found a few times. Its antigen is unidentified. Included in the TCR beta cDNA libraries were unique molecular identifiers. TCRdb reprocessed the PCR reads with MiXCR, giving one entry per CDR3 protein. The sample lists hundreds of thousands of distinct CDR3 sequences, about 60% occurring once. The data were taken from a study of post-analysis software for immune sequencing data. Regarding the study as a whole: Patients used five TRBV segments, including TRBV5-6, TRBV5-1 and TRBV20-1, more often than controls.

The CDR3 runs 11 residues. Germline CDR1 and CDR2: DFQATT and SNEGSKA (reference sequence). The chain uses TRBV20-1 and TRBJ2-7; no clear D. The DNA end is a closer match to TRBJ2-5, so the J assignment may be wrong. Specimen: blood. The receptor comes from a girl aged 2 to 9 with multiple sclerosis. In DNA, the CDR3 is TGCAGTGCTTGGAGAACGGAGACCCAGTACTTC. Amino acids: CSAWRTETQYF.